Below are 31 T cell receptor beta chains sequenced from a single sample in a study of shared clonotypes between healthy human individuals. The method was immunoSEQ multiplex PCR; TCRdb's version includes in-frame clones alone and lacks a portion of them. Of more than 2 million clones listed, roughly 93% are singletons. In the naive CD8 group, cells lacked CD45RO and were positively selected for CCR7, so terminally differentiated effector memory CD45RA+ cells were left out. The material sequenced was naive CD8+ T cells from PBMCs. These receptors were taken from a man between 18 and 35 years old in good health. Some clones in this sample may be carry-over from other donors' samples.

The chain employs TRBV27 and TRBJ1-5; D not certain. Germline V gives CDR1 MNHEY, CDR2 SMNVEV (reference sequence). The ends were cut back, 4 bases at V and 4 bases at J, with 11 bases in the middle. The CDR3 covers 14 residues. CDR3 in DNA: TGTGCCAGCAGTTCCGACATTCAGAATCAGCCCCAGCATTTT. Encoded protein: CASSSDIQNQPQHF.

V is TRBV19 and J is TRBJ2-1, with 8 bases lining up with TRBD2. V lost 6 bases and J lost 2; bases outside the gene matches: 0. CDR3 length equals 13 residues. CDR1 and CDR2 from the germline V gene are LNHDA and SQIVND (reference sequence). DNA of the CDR3: TGTGCCAGTAGACTAGCGGCCTACAATGAGCAGTTCTTC. It encodes CASRLAAYNEQFF. Based on the CDR3 plus reference TRBV19 and TRBJ2-1, the full variable domain is DGGITQSPKYLFRKEGQNVTLSCEQNLNHDAMYWYRQDPGQGLRLIYYSQIVNDFQKGDIAEGYSVSREKKESFPLTVTSAQKNPTAFYLCASRLAAYNEQFFGPGTRLTVL.

This chain joins TRBV9 and TRBJ2-2; 9 nucleotides match TRBD1. With V trimmed by 3 bases and J by 4 bases, 10 bases remained unmatched. Germline V gene lookup returns CDR1 SGDLS and CDR2 YYNGEE. The CDR3 runs to 17 residues. CDR3 bases: TGTGCCAGCAGCGAACGACAGGGGGAGGTCCCCACCGGGGAGCTGTTTTTT. This gives the protein CASSERQGEVPTGELFF.

The chain couples TRBV29-1 to TRBJ1-2; tentatively, D is TRBD1 (6 bases). The CDR3 has 13 residues. V lost 2 bases and J 4 bases, leaving 11 bases between the germline ends. Germline-derived CDR1 and CDR2 are SQVTM and ANQGSEA. CDR3: CSVELGASYGYTF. CDR3 in DNA: TGCAGCGTTGAATTGGGGGCGTCCTATGGCTACACCTTC.

This clone was detected only once. This rearrangement joins TRBV7-9 to TRBJ1-4; D gene unclear. This CDR3 has 15 amino acids. The germline V gene encodes CDR1 SEHNR and CDR2 FQNEAQ (reference sequence). With 8 bases removed from V and 0 bases from J, the gap between germline ends came to 13 bases. Here the CDR3 DNA reads TGTGCCAGCGCCCGGATGAGGGCAACTAATGAAAAACTGTTTTTT. Protein sequence: CASARMRATNEKLFF.

The chain joins TRBV15 to TRBJ2-5; 9 nucleotides agree with TRBD1. The CDR3 sequence is 14 residues long. Germline CDR1 is LNHNV and CDR2 is YYDKDF (reference sequence). J lost 4 bases, V lost 5 bases, and 5 bases had no gene match. The CDR3, as DNA: TGTGCCACCAGCCCTTACAGGGGGCCAGAGACCCAGTACTTC. Its translation is CATSPYRGPETQYF.

The rearrangement uses TRBV7-8 and TRBJ2-7; 8 nucleotides agree with TRBD1. CDR1 and CDR2 (germline): SGHVS, FQNEAQ. This CDR3 is built from 15 residues. With V trimmed by 1 base and J by 3 bases, 5 bases remained unmatched. This CDR3 reads CASSLEPGGFYEQYF. The CDR3, as DNA: TGTGCCAGCAGCTTAGAGCCAGGGGGCTTCTACGAGCAGTACTTC.

The chain couples TRBV27 to TRBJ2-5; TRBD2 matches 8 bases. Germline lookup yields CDR1 MNHEY and CDR2 SMNVEV (reference sequence). J lost 1 base, V lost 7 bases, and 11 bases had no gene match. This CDR3 has 16 amino acids. CDR3 bases: TGTGCCAGCACCCCCTCAGCGGGAGAAGTCCAAGAGACCCAGTACTTC. This codes for CASTPSAGEVQETQYF.

The V gene is TRBV7-9, the J gene TRBJ1-1, with D hard to call. With 7 bases removed from V and 0 bases from J, the gap between germline ends came to 27 bases. The CDR3 loop spans 19 amino acids. Germline CDR1 is SEHNR and CDR2 is FQNEAQ (reference sequence). Here the CDR3 reads CASTTPSGSGHGVNTEAFF. The DNA of the CDR3 is TGTGCCAGCACTACCCCCAGCGGCTCCGGTCATGGTGTGAACACTGAAGCTTTCTTT.

About this clone: Other DNA sequences in this specimen translate into the identical CDR3. This chain uses TRBV9 with TRBJ2-2, with a possible D match to TRBD1 (5 bases). Looked up from germline, CDR1 is SGDLS and CDR2 is YYNGEE. Trimming removed 0 bases from V and 5 bases from J, with 8 bases in between. The CDR3 extends over 14 amino acids. CDR3 DNA: TGTGCCAGCAGCGTAGGGGGCTCAACCGGGGAGCTGTTTTTT. This sequence encodes CASSVGGSTGELFF.

In nucleotides, the CDR3 is TGTGCCAGTAGTAGGGGGGTCTATGGCTACACCTTC. Translating it yields CASSRGVYGYTF. The chain is built from TRBV19 and TRBJ1-2; TRBD1 might be the D (5 bases). Trimming left V 4 bases short and J 4 bases short, with 7 bases between. The CDR3 is 12 amino acids. Germline assignment: CDR1 LNHDA and CDR2 SQIVND (reference sequence).

This clone has only one observation. J is TRBJ2-1 and V is TRBV19, with a weak D call TRBD1 (6 bases). V lost 7 bases and J lost 4, with 17 bases in between. Germline CDR1 and CDR2: LNHDA and SQIVND (reference sequence). This CDR3 has 15 residues. The DNA for the CDR3 is TGTGCCAGTAATCCCCGAAGGGGGATTTACAATGAGCAGTTCTTC. Protein: CASNPRRGIYNEQFF.

The chain combines TRBV28 with TRBJ2-5; 7 positions match TRBD2. The CDR3 spans 14 residues. With 5 bases clipped from V and 4 bases from J, the junction kept 7 bases outside the gene matches. Germline loops: CDR1 MDHEN, CDR2 SYDVKM. The CDR3 sequence: CASSLRLASETQYF. DNA for the CDR3: TGTGCCAGCAGTCTCCGACTAGCTTCAGAGACCCAGTACTTC.

Worth noting for this clone: Other nucleotide sequences in the sample specify the same CDR3. This chain joins TRBV7-2 and TRBJ2-1; D uncertain. Germline loops: CDR1 SGHTA, CDR2 FQGNSA. Between the trimmed V and J ends, which lost 4 bases and 4 bases, there was a span of 5 bases. There are 12 residues in the CDR3. The CDR3 loop is CASSSRYNEQFF. The CDR3 DNA follows: TGTGCCAGCAGCTCTAGGTACAATGAGCAGTTCTTC.

The chain joins TRBV5-4 to TRBJ2-5; D ambiguous. Deletions cut 7 bases from V and 4 bases from J, with 17 bases between. This CDR3 has 14 residues. From germline, CDR1 is SGHNT and CDR2 YYREEE (reference sequence). Here the CDR3 DNA reads TGTGCCAGCGCAGCTTCAGGACGGGTAGAGACCCAGTACTTC. Translated: CASAASGRVETQYF.

The CDR3 sequence is CASSLGGYSMYEQYF. For the CDR3, the DNA is TGTGCCAGCAGCTTAGGGGGCTACTCTATGTACGAGCAGTACTTC. The chain recombines TRBV7-9 with TRBJ2-7, with D possibly matching TRBD1 (5 bases). V dropped 1 base and J dropped 4 bases, with 14 bases sitting between them. Per the germline V gene, CDR1 is SEHNR and CDR2 is FQNEAQ (reference sequence). There are 15 residues in the CDR3.

This clone has just one count. The chain joins TRBV2 to TRBJ1-5; D ambiguous. The CDR3 contains 17 residues. CDR1 SNHLY and CDR2 FYNNEI come from the germline V gene. Trimming stripped 5 bases from V and 2 bases from J, with 19 bases between. The CDR3, as DNA: TGTGCCAGCAGTTTAGTCCCTTGGGTGGAGGGCAATCAGCCCCAGCATTTT. This sequence encodes CASSLVPWVEGNQPQHF. The full variable domain, completed using reference TRBV2 and TRBJ1-5, is EPEVTQTPSHQVTQMGQEVILRCVPISNHLYFYWYRQILGQKVEFLVSFYNNEISEKSEIFDDQFSVERPDGSNFTLKIRSTKLEDSAMYFCASSLVPWVEGNQPQHFGDGTRLSIL.

Comments on this clone: One end of the junction is discordant with germline, which a read error may explain. The chain has TRBV27 and TRBJ2-2, with D possibly TRBD2 on 6 matching bases. The CDR3 length is 15 residues. Germline loops: CDR1 MNHEY, CDR2 SMNVEV (reference sequence). The CDR3 reads CAAANVAPNTGGLFF. In DNA, the CDR3 is TGTGCCGCCGCTAATGTTGCGCCGAACACCGGGGGGCTGTTTTTT.

The genes are TRBV7-6 and TRBJ2-7; D is undetermined. V dropped 6 bases and J dropped 0 bases, with 15 bases sitting between them. This CDR3 comprises 15 residues. The germline V gene encodes CDR1 SGHVS and CDR2 FNYEAQ. The CDR3 spells CASSSRNTPSYEQYF. The DNA of the CDR3 is TGTGCCAGCAGTTCAAGGAACACCCCCTCCTACGAGCAGTACTTC.

This chain joins TRBV27 and TRBJ2-7, with 9 positions matching TRBD2. The CDR3 spans 16 residues. V trimming: 2 bases; J trimming: 2 bases; junction bases outside the gene matches: 7. Germline loops: CDR1 MNHEY, CDR2 SMNVEV (reference sequence). CDR3 in amino acids: CASSLTSGPTPYEQYF. The CDR3, as DNA: TGTGCCAGCAGTTTAACTAGCGGGCCTACCCCCTACGAGCAGTACTTC.

The chain couples TRBV5-6 to TRBJ2-1; a possible D gene is TRBD1 (5 bases). Germline CDR1 reads SGHDT; CDR2 reads YYEEEE. Trimming took off 3 bases at V and 10 bases at J, with 11 bases between the two ends. The CDR3 runs to 12 residues. The CDR3 DNA is TGTGCCAGCAGCTGGGGCCGACAAGAGCAGTTCTTC. Its translation: CASSWGRQEQFF.

The J gene is TRBJ2-7, the V gene TRBV4-2, with 9 bases identical to TRBD1. The CDR3 totals 16 residues. The ends lost 3 bases at V and 2 bases at J; junction bases unmatched: 8. Germline CDR1 is LGHNA and CDR2 is YNFKEQ. The CDR3 sequence: CASSHAPGQGPYEQYF. The DNA for the CDR3 is TGTGCCAGCAGCCATGCACCGGGACAGGGTCCCTACGAGCAGTACTTC.

This chain joins TRBV27 and TRBJ2-7; 16 bases match TRBD2. CDR3 length: 17 residues. The trim removed 5 bases at V and 5 bases at J, leaving 9 bases unmatched. From germline, CDR1 is MNHEY and CDR2 SMNVEV (reference sequence). DNA for the CDR3: TGTGCCAGCAGTGATACCGGGACTAGCGGGAGGGCCGACGAGCAGTACTTC. It is translated as CASSDTGTSGRADEQYF.

The CDR3: CASSITGGSYEQYF. The CDR3 nucleotides are TGTGCCAGCAGTATAACAGGGGGCTCGTACGAGCAGTACTTC. The V and J genes are TRBV28 and TRBJ2-7, with 9 bases that match TRBD1. Germline V lookup: CDR1 MDHEN, CDR2 SYDVKM. CDR3 length equals 14 residues. V was pared by 5 bases and J by 4 bases, with 6 bases of the junction left unmatched.

This clone was observed a single time. This chain links TRBV2 with TRBJ2-7; D may be TRBD1 (6 bases). The CDR3 extends over 17 amino acids. Trimming pared 9 bases from V and 2 bases from J, leaving 26 bases between. The germline V gene encodes CDR1 SNHLY and CDR2 FYNNEI. CDR3 sequence (DNA): TGTGCCAGTATACCTTACCAGGGGATTCGGGCTACCTACGAGCAGTACTTC. Its protein is CASIPYQGIRATYEQYF. The variable domain in full, completed from reference TRBV2 and TRBJ2-7, reads EPEVTQTPSHQVTQMGQEVILRCVPISNHLYFYWYRQILGQKVEFLVSFYNNEISEKSEIFDDQFSVERPDGSNFTLKIRSTKLEDSAMYFCASIPYQGIRATYEQYFGPGTRLTVT.

The rearrangement joins TRBV11-2 to TRBJ1-3, with no clear D. The CDR3 is made up of 12 amino acids. Germline assignment: CDR1 SGHAT and CDR2 FQNNGV. V was cut by 3 bases and J by 0 bases, with 0 bases left in between. The CDR3 reads CASSFSGNTIYF. The CDR3 DNA sequence: TGTGCCAGCAGCTTCTCTGGAAACACCATATATTTT.

The rearrangement joins TRBV10-3 to TRBJ2-1; D unresolved. The CDR3 is made up of 14 amino acids. Per the germline V gene, CDR1 is ENHRY and CDR2 is SYGVKD. Trimming stripped 0 bases from V and 10 bases from J, with 13 bases between. The CDR3 coding sequence is TGTGCCATCAGTGAGTCGGCAGGCCCCATAGAGCAGTTCTTC. Its translation is CAISESAGPIEQFF.

This chain joins TRBV7-3 and TRBJ2-1, with 7 bases fitting TRBD2. The CDR3 runs 13 residues. From germline, CDR1 is SGHTA and CDR2 FQGTGA. J gave up 5 bases and V 6 bases, and 4 bases lay outside the gene matches. CDR3 region: CASSKLADNEQFF. The DNA of the CDR3 is TGTGCCAGCAGTAAGCTAGCGGACAATGAGCAGTTCTTC.

The rearrangement links TRBV7-3 to TRBJ2-7; D is possibly TRBD1 (7 bases). The germline gives CDR1 SGHTA, CDR2 FQGTGA. V was pared by 5 bases and J by 8 bases, with 13 bases between. The CDR3 contains 12 residues. This CDR3 reads CASSQGGGKQYF. The CDR3 DNA follows: TGTGCCAGCAGCCAGGGGGGCGGTAAGCAGTACTTC. Drawing the rest from reference TRBV7-3 and TRBJ2-7, the complete variable domain is GAGVSQTPSNKVTEKGKYVELRCDPISGHTALYWYRQSLGQGPEFLIYFQGTGAADDSGLPNDRFFAVRPEGSVSTLKIQRTERGDSAVYLCASSQGGGKQYFGPGTRLTVT.

The rearrangement joins TRBV2 to TRBJ2-7, with D perhaps being TRBD1 or TRBD2 (6 bases each). Between the trimmed V and J ends, which lost 6 bases and 13 bases, there was a span of 16 bases. The CDR3 extends over 11 amino acids. CDR1 is SNHLY and CDR2 is FYNNEI in the germline V gene. The CDR3 is CASREGVQGYF. The DNA for the CDR3 is TGTGCCAGCAGGGAGGGGGTCCAAGGATACTTC.

V and J are TRBV6-1 and TRBJ2-5; D is perhaps TRBD1 (6 bases). Germline V CDR1 and CDR2: MNHNS, SASEGT. V was pared by 6 bases and J by 3 bases, with 14 bases between. This CDR3 spans 14 amino acids. CDR3 in amino acids: CASRVIQGKETQYF. In DNA, the CDR3 is TGTGCCAGCAGGGTAATCCAGGGGAAAGAGACCCAGTACTTC.